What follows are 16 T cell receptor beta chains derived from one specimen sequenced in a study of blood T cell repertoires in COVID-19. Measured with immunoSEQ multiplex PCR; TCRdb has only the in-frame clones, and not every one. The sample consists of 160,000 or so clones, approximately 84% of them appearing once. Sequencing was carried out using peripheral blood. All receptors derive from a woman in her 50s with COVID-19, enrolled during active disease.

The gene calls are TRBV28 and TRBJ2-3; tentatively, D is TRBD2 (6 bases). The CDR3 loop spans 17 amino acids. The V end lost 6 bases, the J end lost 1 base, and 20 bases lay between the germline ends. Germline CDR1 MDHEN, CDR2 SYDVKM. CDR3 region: CASRNLDLAWGTDTQYF. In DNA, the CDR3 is TGTGCCAGCAGAAACCTCGACCTAGCGTGGGGCACAGATACGCAGTATTTT.

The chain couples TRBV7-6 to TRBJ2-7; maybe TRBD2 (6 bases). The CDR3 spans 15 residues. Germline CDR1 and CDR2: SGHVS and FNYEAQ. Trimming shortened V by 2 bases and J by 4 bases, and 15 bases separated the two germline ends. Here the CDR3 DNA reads TGTGCCAGCAGCTTACAGGAGGGCACGGGTTACGAGCAGTACTTC. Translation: CASSLQEGTGYEQYF.

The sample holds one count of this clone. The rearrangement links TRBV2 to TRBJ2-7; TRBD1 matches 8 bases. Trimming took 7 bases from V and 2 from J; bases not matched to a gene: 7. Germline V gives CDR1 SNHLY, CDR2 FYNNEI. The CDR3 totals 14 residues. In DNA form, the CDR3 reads TGTGCCAGCAAACCGGGACAGGTTCCCTACGAGCAGTACTTC. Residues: CASKPGQVPYEQYF. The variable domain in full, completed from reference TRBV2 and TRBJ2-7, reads EPEVTQTPSHQVTQMGQEVILRCVPISNHLYFYWYRQILGQKVEFLVSFYNNEISEKSEIFDDQFSVERPDGSNFTLKIRSTKLEDSAMYFCASKPGQVPYEQYFGPGTRLTVT.

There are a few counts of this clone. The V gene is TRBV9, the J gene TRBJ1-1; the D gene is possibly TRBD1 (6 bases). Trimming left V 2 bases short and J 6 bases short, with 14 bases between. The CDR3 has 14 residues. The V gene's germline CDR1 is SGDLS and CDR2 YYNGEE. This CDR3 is CASSVGRDTPEAFF. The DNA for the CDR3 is TGTGCCAGCAGCGTTGGCCGGGACACACCTGAAGCTTTCTTT.

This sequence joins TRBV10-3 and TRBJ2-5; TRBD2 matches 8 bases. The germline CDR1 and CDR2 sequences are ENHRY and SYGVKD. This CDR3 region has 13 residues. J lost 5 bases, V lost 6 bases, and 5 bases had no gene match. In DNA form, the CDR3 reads TGTGCCATCAGGGGACTAGAGGGTGAGACCCAGTACTTC. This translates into CAIRGLEGETQYF.

The CDR3, as DNA: TGTGCCAGCAGCTTGGAGGGACAATCGACTGAAAAACTGTTTTTT. Translating it yields CASSLEGQSTEKLFF. The chain has TRBV5-4 and TRBJ1-4; D is perhaps TRBD1 (6 bases). CDR3 length equals 15 residues. Germline lookup yields CDR1 SGHNT and CDR2 YYREEE (reference sequence). Trimming removed 0 bases at V and 7 bases at J, with 13 bases between.

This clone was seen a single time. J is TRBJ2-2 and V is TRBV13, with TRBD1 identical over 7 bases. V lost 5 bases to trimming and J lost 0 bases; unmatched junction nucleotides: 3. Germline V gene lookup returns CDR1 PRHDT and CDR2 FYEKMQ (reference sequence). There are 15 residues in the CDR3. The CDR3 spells CASSPDRANTGELFF. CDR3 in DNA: TGTGCCAGCAGCCCTGACAGGGCGAACACCGGGGAGCTGTTTTTT.

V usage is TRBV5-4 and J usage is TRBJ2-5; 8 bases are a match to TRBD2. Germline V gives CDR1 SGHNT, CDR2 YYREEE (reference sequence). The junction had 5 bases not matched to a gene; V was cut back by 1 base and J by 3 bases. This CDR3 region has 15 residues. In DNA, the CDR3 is TGTGCCAGCAGCTTGCTCGGGGGGGGTAAAGAGACCCAGTACTTC. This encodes CASSLLGGGKETQYF.

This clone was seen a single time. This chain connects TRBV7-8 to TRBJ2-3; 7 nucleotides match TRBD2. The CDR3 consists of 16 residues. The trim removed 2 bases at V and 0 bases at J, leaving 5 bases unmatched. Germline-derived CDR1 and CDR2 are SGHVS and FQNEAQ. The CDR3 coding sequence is TGTGCCAGCAGCTTATCGCCCGGGGGGAGCACAGATACGCAGTATTTT. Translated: CASSLSPGGSTDTQYF.

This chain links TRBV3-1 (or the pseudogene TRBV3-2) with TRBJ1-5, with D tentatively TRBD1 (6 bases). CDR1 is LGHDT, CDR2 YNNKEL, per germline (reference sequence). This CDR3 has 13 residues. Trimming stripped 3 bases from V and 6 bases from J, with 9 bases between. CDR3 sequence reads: CASSQGAGQPQHF. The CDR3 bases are TGTGCCAGCAGCCAGGGGGCTGGTCAGCCCCAGCATTTT.

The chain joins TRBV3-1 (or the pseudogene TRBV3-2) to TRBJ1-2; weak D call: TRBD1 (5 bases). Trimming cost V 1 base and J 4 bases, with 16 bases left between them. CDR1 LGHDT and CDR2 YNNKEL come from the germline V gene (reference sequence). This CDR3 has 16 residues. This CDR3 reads CASSQGQNRNFYGYTF. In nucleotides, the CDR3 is TGTGCCAGCAGCCAAGGTCAGAACAGGAACTTCTATGGCTACACCTTC.

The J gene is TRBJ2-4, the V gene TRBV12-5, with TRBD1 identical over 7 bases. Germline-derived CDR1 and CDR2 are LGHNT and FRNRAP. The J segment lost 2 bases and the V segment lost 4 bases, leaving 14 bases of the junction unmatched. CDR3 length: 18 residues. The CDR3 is CASGSTRSMGQTKNIQYF. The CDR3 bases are TGTGCTAGTGGTTCGACCCGCAGTATGGGACAGACCAAAAACATTCAGTACTTC.

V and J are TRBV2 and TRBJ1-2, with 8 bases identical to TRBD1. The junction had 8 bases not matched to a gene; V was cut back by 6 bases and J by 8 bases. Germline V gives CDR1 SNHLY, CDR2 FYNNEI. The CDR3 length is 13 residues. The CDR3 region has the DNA TGTGCCAGCAGGGTGCTGACAGGGGAAGGCTACACCTTC. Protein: CASRVLTGEGYTF. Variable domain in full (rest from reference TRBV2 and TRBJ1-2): EPEVTQTPSHQVTQMGQEVILRCVPISNHLYFYWYRQILGQKVEFLVSFYNNEISEKSEIFDDQFSVERPDGSNFTLKIRSTKLEDSAMYFCASRVLTGEGYTFGSGTRLTVV.

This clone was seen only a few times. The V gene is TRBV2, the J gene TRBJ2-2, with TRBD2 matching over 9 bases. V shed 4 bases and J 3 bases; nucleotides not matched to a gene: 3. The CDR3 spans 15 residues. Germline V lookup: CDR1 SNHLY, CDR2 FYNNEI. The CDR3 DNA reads TGTGCCAGCAGTGGGCTAGCGGGGTACACCGGGGAGCTGTTTTTT. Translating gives CASSGLAGYTGELFF.

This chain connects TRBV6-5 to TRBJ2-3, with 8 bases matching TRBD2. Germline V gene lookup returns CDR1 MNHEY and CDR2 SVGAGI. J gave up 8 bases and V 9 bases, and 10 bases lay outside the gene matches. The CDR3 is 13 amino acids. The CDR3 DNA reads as TGTGCCAGTACTAACGGGGGGGAGGTTACGCAGTATTTT. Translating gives CASTNGGEVTQYF.

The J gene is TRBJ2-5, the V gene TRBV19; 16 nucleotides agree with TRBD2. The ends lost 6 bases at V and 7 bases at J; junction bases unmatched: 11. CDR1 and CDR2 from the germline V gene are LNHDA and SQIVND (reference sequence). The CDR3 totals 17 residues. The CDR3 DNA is TGTGCCAGTAGGACAACCGGGACTAGCGGGGGGGCCGGGACCCAGTACTTC. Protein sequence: CASRTTGTSGGAGTQYF.